The 13 T cell receptor beta chains given below trace back to one sample, sequenced in a study of early stage breast cancer tumors. The assay was immunoSEQ multiplex PCR, and TCRdb's table has in-frame clones only and misses some. Among around 28,000 clones listed, 80% were seen once. The sample comprised blood. The receptor set was obtained from a person aged 60 to 70 with breast cancer.

The chain carries TRBV5-1 and TRBJ2-7, with D maybe TRBD1 (5 bases). The CDR3 loop spans 14 amino acids. The V gene's germline CDR1 is SGHRS and CDR2 YFSETQ. V lost 5 bases and J 1 base, leaving 13 bases between the germline ends. The CDR3 DNA follows: TGCGCCAGCAGTGGCCAGGGCGGTTCCTACGAGCAGTACTTC. This sequence encodes CASSGQGGSYEQYF.

This chain links TRBV14 with TRBJ1-1; tentatively, D is TRBD1 (5 bases). The CDR3 is 14 amino acids. The V gene lost 5 bases and the J gene lost 7 bases, with 17 bases spanning the gap. CDR1 SGHDN and CDR2 FVKESK come from the germline V gene. This CDR3 is CASSVLGGVGEAFF. The DNA of the CDR3 is TGTGCCAGCAGCGTGCTGGGGGGTGTGGGTGAAGCTTTCTTT. Based on the CDR3 plus reference TRBV14 and TRBJ1-1, the full variable domain is EAGVTQFPSHSVIEKGQTVTLRCDPISGHDNLYWYRRVMGKEIKFLLHFVKESKQDESGMPNNRFLAERTGGTYSTLKVQPAELEDSGVYFCASSVLGGVGEAFFGQGTRLTVV.

This clone was detected only once. The chain recombines TRBV6-7 with TRBJ2-1; 10 bases are shared with TRBD2. TRBV6-7 is filed as an ORF, its function uncertain. There are 19 residues in the CDR3. After removal of 2 bases from V and 3 bases from J, the junction contained 13 bases not matched to a gene. The CDR3 sequence is CASSYTSGRASSRYNEQFF. The DNA of the CDR3 is TGTGCCAGCAGTTACACGAGCGGGAGGGCCTCCTCCCGCTACAATGAGCAGTTCTTC.

The chain joins TRBV2 to TRBJ2-3; 7 bases agree with TRBD2. V lost 4 bases to trimming and J lost 1 base; unmatched junction nucleotides: 2. This CDR3 is 14 amino acids long. CDR1 is SNHLY and CDR2 is FYNNEI in the germline V gene. CDR3 bases: TGTGCCAGCAGTGTAGCGGGCGGCACAGATACGCAGTATTTT. This gives the protein CASSVAGGTDTQYF.

The chain employs TRBV5-1 and TRBJ2-7, with 11 bases that match TRBD2. Trimming cost V 4 bases and J 6 bases; bases outside gene matches: 9. Germline-derived CDR1 and CDR2 are SGHRS and YFSETQ. The CDR3 is 15 amino acids. The CDR3: CASSPKTSGNTEQYF. CDR3 in DNA: TGCGCCAGCAGCCCAAAGACTAGCGGGAATACCGAGCAGTACTTC.

This sequence joins TRBV13 and TRBJ1-1; D call uncertain. Germline V lookup: CDR1 PRHDT, CDR2 FYEKMQ (reference sequence). The CDR3 has 13 amino acids. V was trimmed by 0 bases and J by 10 bases, leaving 12 bases between them. CDR3 nucleotides: TGTGCCAGCAGCTTAGGGCGTCTCGAGGGAGCTTTCTTT. Its protein product is CASSLGRLEGAFF.

The CDR3 DNA is TGTGCCAGCACACCGGGACAGGCCTACGAGCAGTACTTC. It translates to CASTPGQAYEQYF. The V and J genes are TRBV28 and TRBJ2-7, with 8 bases identical to TRBD1. This CDR3 has 13 residues. V lost 7 bases to trimming and J lost 2 bases; unmatched junction nucleotides: 4. Germline CDR1 is MDHEN and CDR2 is SYDVKM.

A word on this clone: Distinct nucleotide sequences in the sample also encode this CDR3. J is TRBJ1-1 and V is TRBV7-9, with 7 bases lining up with TRBD1. Germline assignment: CDR1 SEHNR and CDR2 FQNEAQ (reference sequence). Trimming removed 3 bases from V and 6 bases from J; junction bases left unmatched: 10. The CDR3 is made up of 15 amino acids. CDR3 amino acids: CASSLGQWDASEAFF. In DNA form, the CDR3 reads TGTGCCAGCAGCTTGGGACAGTGGGATGCCTCTGAAGCTTTCTTT.

The chain joins TRBV6-4 to TRBJ2-7; TRBD2 aligns across 8 bases. The CDR3 covers 14 residues. Germline V lookup: CDR1 MRHNA, CDR2 SNTAGT. With V trimmed by 6 bases and J by 2 bases, 6 bases remained unmatched. The CDR3 sequence is CASRTEAGAYEQYF. DNA of the CDR3: TGTGCCAGCAGGACAGAAGCGGGGGCCTACGAGCAGTACTTC.

The genes are TRBV29-1 and TRBJ1-2, with 9 bases fitting TRBD1. The ends lost 6 bases at V and 7 bases at J; junction bases unmatched: 6. CDR3 length: 12 residues. Germline-derived CDR1 and CDR2 are SQVTM and ANQGSEA. The CDR3 loop reads CSVEQGAGGYTF. The CDR3 DNA follows: TGCAGCGTGGAACAGGGGGCGGGTGGCTACACCTTC.

The chain recombines TRBV9 with TRBJ1-2; TRBD1 might be the D (6 bases). Germline lookup yields CDR1 SGDLS and CDR2 YYNGEE. The CDR3 runs 15 residues. Trimming stripped 0 bases from V and 2 bases from J, with 11 bases between. This CDR3 reads CASSVAGTPNYGYTF. CDR3 DNA: TGTGCCAGCAGCGTAGCTGGGACACCCAACTATGGCTACACCTTC.

J is TRBJ1-2 and V is TRBV5-1; D remains ambiguous. The CDR3 has 14 residues. CDR1 is SGHRS and CDR2 is YFSETQ in the germline V gene. The V and J ends lost 0 bases and 8 bases respectively, with 14 bases between them. The CDR3 DNA reads as TGCGCCAGCAGCTTGGAGGGCGGCCCGGGAGGCTACACCTTC. Its protein is CASSLEGGPGGYTF.

This chain joins TRBV5-4 and TRBJ2-3; weak D call: TRBD2 (6 bases). CDR1 and CDR2 (germline): SGHNT, YYREEE (reference sequence). The CDR3 has 12 amino acids. The V end was cut by 10 bases, the J end by 1 base, with 10 bases between. The CDR3 coding sequence is TGTGCCGGTGGAGGGGGCACAGATACGCAGTATTTT. As protein: CAGGGGTDTQYF.